This T cell receptor (gamma chain) was retrieved from a study of Vδ1+ human thymocytes. Study findings and constraints: In the thymus, TRG and TRD repertoires looked highly polyclonal with Gaussian CDR3 lengths.

RNA was extracted from the cells and then reverse transcribed. The CDR3 regions were amplified by multiplex PCR from V-gene primers to a constant-region primer. TCRdb reapplied CATT to the multiplex PCR reads. The table includes under 25,000 gamma-chain clones, about 13% detected once. Regarding this clone: Its antigen remains unknown.

The germline gives CDR1 EGSTGY, CDR2 YDSYTSSV. The trim removed 6 bases at V and 3 bases at J, leaving 11 bases unmatched. The CDR3 is 14 amino acids. V is TRGV4 and J is TRGJ1 or TRGJ2. Sequencing was performed on Vdelta1+ gamma-delta thymocytes from the thymus. Stated subset: FACS-sorted CD3+ TCRalphabeta- TCRVdelta1+ TCRVdelta2- thymocytes. The source is a child younger than two who had congenital heart surgery. The CDR3 is CATWNPPGYYKKLF. The CDR3 DNA sequence: TGTGCCACCTGGAACCCCCCCGGTTATTATAAGAAACTCTTT.